Listed here are 31 T cell receptor beta chains from one sample, sequenced in a study of T cells in women clearing cervical HPV infection. Sequencing used immunoSEQ multiplex PCR; TCRdb keeps in-frame clones, though not all of them. Its clone listing holds about 39,000 clones. The sample comprised blood buffy coat. All receptors derive from a woman aged 18 to 69 with a cervical HPV16 infection that either progressed to CIN3+ or cleared (not recorded which).

Regarding this clone: The CDR3 end falls 3 residues outside the read, so it is completed with the germline J gene. The chain links TRBV30 to TRBJ1-1; 8 positions match TRBD1. The germline CDR1 and CDR2 sequences are GTSNPN and SVGIG (reference sequence). The CDR3 contains 13 residues. This CDR3 reads CAWLQDRDGRAFF. Incomplete CDR3 DNA: TGTGCCTGGCTTCAGGACAGGGACGGTCGA.

Notes on this clone: The read stops 3 residues short of the end of the CDR3; the missing end is completed from the germline J gene. The gene calls are TRBV4-2 and TRBJ2-3, with TRBD2 matching 9 bases. From germline, CDR1 is LGHNA and CDR2 YNFKEQ. CDR3 length: 17 residues. J gave up 4 bases and V 0 bases, and 8 bases lay outside the gene matches. Partial CDR3 DNA: TGTGCCAGCAGCCAAGAACAAGGAGCGGGAGGATCAGATACG. Residues: CASSQEQGAGGSDT. The full-length CDR3 reads as CASSQEQGAGGSDTQYF.

The CDR3 spells CASSITGGYTEAFF. The covered CDR3 bases are TGTGCCAGTAGTATAACAGGGGGCTACACTGAA. The V gene is TRBV19, the J gene TRBJ1-1; 9 nucleotides line up with TRBD1. The CDR3 is cut off 3 residues early in the read; its end comes from the germline J gene. Unmatched junction bases numbered 1, after V lost 2 bases and J lost 3 bases. Germline CDR1 LNHDA, CDR2 SQIVND (reference sequence). The CDR3 loop spans 14 amino acids. Supplemented by reference TRBV19 and TRBJ1-1, the full variable domain reads DGGITQSPKYLFRKEGQNVTLSCEQNLNHDAMYWYRQDPGQGLRLIYYSQIVNDFQKGDIAEGYSVSREKKESFPLTVTSAQKNPTAFYLCASSITGGYTEAFFGQGTRLTVV.

A remark on this clone: The read is 3 residues too short to cover the CDR3 end, so that end is filled in from the germline J gene. The V gene is TRBV19, the J gene TRBJ1-2; TRBD1 might be the D (6 bases). The CDR3 sequence is 13 residues long. The germline CDR1 and CDR2 sequences are LNHDA and SQIVND (reference sequence). CDR3 DNA, as far as it was read: TGTGCCAGTGCCCAAAACAGGGTCGGCGAC. Its protein product is CASAQNRVGD. The full CDR3 sequence reads CASAQNRVGDYTF.

For this clone: The read stops 3 residues short of the end of the CDR3; the missing end is completed from the germline J gene. The chain carries TRBV7-2 and TRBJ2-3; no definite D call. V shed 5 bases and J shed 6 bases, with 12 bases lying between them. CDR3 length equals 13 residues. The germline gives CDR1 SGHTA, CDR2 FQGNSA. The CDR3 is CASSPQVMDTQYF. Incomplete CDR3 DNA: TGTGCCAGCAGCCCCCAGGTTATGGATACG.

About this clone itself: The observed sequence ends 3 residues before the CDR3 terminus, with the missing tail filled in from the germline J gene. V and J are TRBV7-6 and TRBJ2-1, with D possibly matching TRBD2 (5 bases). The CDR3 has 13 amino acids. V lost 3 bases and J 5 bases, leaving 8 bases between the germline ends. Germline lookup yields CDR1 SGHVS and CDR2 FNYEAQ. The part of the CDR3 DNA that was read is TGTGCCAGCAGCTTTAGCGCAGACAATGAG. Encoded protein: CASSFSADNE. The entire CDR3 sequence reads CASSFSADNEQFF. Combining the CDR3 with reference TRBV7-6 and TRBJ2-1 gives the whole variable domain GAGVSQSPRYKVTKRGQDVALRCDPISGHVSLYWYRQALGQGPEFLTYFNYEAQQDKSGLPNDRFSAERPEGSISTLTIQRTEQRDSAMYRCASSFSADNEQFFGPGTRLTVL.

Regarding this clone: The CDR3 end falls 3 residues outside the read, so it is completed with the germline J gene. V and J are TRBV6-1 and TRBJ2-4; the D gene is possibly TRBD2 (6 bases). CDR1 is MNHNS and CDR2 is SASEGT in the germline V gene. CDR3 size: 14 residues. CDR3 DNA (partial): TGTGCCAGCAGTGAAACTCCAACGGACTATGGT. Protein: CASSETPTDYG. The full CDR3 is CASSETPTDYGQYF.

The CDR3 protein is CAWSVQFDYDYTF. CDR3 DNA, as far as it was read: TGTGCCTGGAGTGTACAATTCGACTACGAC. The chain couples TRBV30 to TRBJ1-2; no clear D gene. The CDR3 end lies 3 residues beyond the end of the read and is filled in from the germline J gene. There are 13 residues in the CDR3. CDR1 is GTSNPN and CDR2 is SVGIG in the germline V gene (reference sequence).

Of note for this clone: The read is 3 residues too short to cover the CDR3 end, so that end is filled in from the germline J gene. The chain couples TRBV28 to TRBJ2-7; 8 bases fit TRBD1. The CDR3 spans 14 residues. Unmatched junction bases numbered 10, after V lost 6 bases and J lost 6 bases. CDR1 is MDHEN, CDR2 SYDVKM, per germline. The CDR3 here is CASRTTGDLGEQYF. CDR3 DNA (partial): TGTGCCAGCAGAACGACAGGGGATTTGGGCGAG.

Concerning this clone itself: The read terminates 3 residues before the CDR3 end, so the remaining end is supplied by the germline J gene. The rearrangement links TRBV5-1 to TRBJ2-4; D perhaps matches TRBD1 (6 bases). The CDR3 runs to 14 residues. The V gene's germline CDR1 is SGHRS and CDR2 YFSETQ. V lost 4 bases, J lost 8 bases, and 16 bases lay in between. The CDR3 sequence is CASSLRTDLDIQYF. The sequenced part of the CDR3 DNA is TGCGCCAGCAGCCTGAGGACAGACCTTGACATT.

For this clone: The CDR3 end is not reached by the read, which stops 3 residues before it; the germline J gene fills it in. The V call is TRBV7-9, the J call TRBJ1-4, with a possible D match to TRBD1 (5 bases). The CDR3 covers 15 residues. Deletions cut 3 bases from V and 4 bases from J, with 12 bases between. Looked up from germline, CDR1 is SEHNR and CDR2 is FQNEAQ (reference sequence). The CDR3 bases that were read are TGTGCCAGCAGCTTGTTGGGGCCTGATAATGAAAAA. It yields the protein CASSLLGPDNEK. The entire CDR3 protein is CASSLLGPDNEKLFF.

A note on this clone: Read sequence stops 3 residues before the CDR3 end, and the germline J gene provides the missing end. The chain links TRBV5-4 to TRBJ1-1; D may be TRBD1 (5 bases). Germline CDR1 reads SGHNT; CDR2 reads YYREEE (reference sequence). The V end lost 0 bases, the J end lost 1 base, and 10 bases lay between the germline ends. This CDR3 spans 15 amino acids. The covered CDR3 bases are TGTGCCAGCAGCTTGGCCGGGGGAGGGAACACTGAA. Translated, it gives CASSLAGGGNTE. The whole CDR3 sequence is CASSLAGGGNTEAFF.

In regard to this clone: The read ends 3 residues shy of where the CDR3 ends; the end is completed using the germline J gene. V usage is TRBV19 and J usage is TRBJ1-1; no clear D gene. V was cut by 3 bases and J by 5 bases, with 10 bases left in between. The V gene's germline CDR1 is LNHDA and CDR2 SQIVND (reference sequence). The CDR3 totals 13 residues. The covered CDR3 bases are TGTGCCAGTAGTATTACGGGTCCGACTGAA. Its protein product is CASSITGPTE. In full, the CDR3 is CASSITGPTEAFF. Filled out from reference TRBV19 and TRBJ1-1, the complete variable domain reads DGGITQSPKYLFRKEGQNVTLSCEQNLNHDAMYWYRQDPGQGLRLIYYSQIVNDFQKGDIAEGYSVSREKKESFPLTVTSAQKNPTAFYLCASSITGPTEAFFGQGTRLTVV.

Concerning this clone itself: The DNA ends 3 residues before the CDR3 does, and the rest of the CDR3 is filled in from the germline J gene. This sequence joins TRBV6-2 or TRBV6-3 and TRBJ2-2, with D possibly TRBD1 on 6 matching bases. Germline-derived CDR1 and CDR2 are MNHEY and SVGEGT. Trimming took 6 bases from V and 1 from J, leaving 12 bases between them. The CDR3 runs 15 residues. The part of the CDR3 DNA that was read is TGTGCCAGCAGAAGACAGGCCCTGAACACCGGGGAG. It encodes CASRRQALNTGE. In full, the CDR3 is CASRRQALNTGELFF.

Incomplete CDR3 DNA: TGTGCCAGCGGGCCCAGGGGAAAAACTGAA. Translating gives CASGPRGKTE. The whole CDR3 protein reads CASGPRGKTEAFF. The V gene is TRBV7-2, the J gene TRBJ1-1, with TRBD1 as a possible D gene (6 bases). The read falls 3 residues short of the CDR3 end, and the missing part is taken from the germline J gene. V was trimmed by 8 bases and J by 5 bases, leaving 15 bases between them. This CDR3 contains 13 residues. Germline values: CDR1 SGHTA, CDR2 FQGNSA.

As for this clone: The CDR3 goes on 3 residues after the read ends, and that part is filled in from the germline J gene. The chain recombines TRBV19 with TRBJ2-5; 7 bases agree with TRBD1. Per germline, CDR1 LNHDA and CDR2 SQIVND (reference sequence). V gave up 3 bases and J gave up 2 bases; unmatched junction bases: 3. This CDR3 spans 14 amino acids. CDR3 DNA (partial): TGTGCCAGTAGTATGATACAGGGGCAAGAGACC. It yields the protein CASSMIQGQET. The entire CDR3 sequence reads CASSMIQGQETQYF.

About this clone itself: The read ends 3 residues shy of where the CDR3 ends; the end is completed using the germline J gene. V and J are TRBV19 and TRBJ2-2; 9 bases match TRBD1. CDR1 and CDR2 (germline): LNHDA, SQIVND (reference sequence). V lost 6 bases and J lost 8; bases outside the gene matches: 7. The CDR3 loop spans 14 amino acids. The CDR3 sequence is CASSPTGGRGELFF. The DNA read from the CDR3 is TGTGCCAGTAGCCCCACAGGGGGCAGGGGGGAG.

As to this clone: The CDR3 end is not reached by the read, which stops 3 residues before it; the germline J gene fills it in. This chain uses TRBV10-2 with TRBJ1-6; D uncertain. Germline V gene lookup returns CDR1 WSHSY and CDR2 SAAADI. The CDR3 loop spans 14 amino acids. The V end lost 9 bases, the J end lost 8 bases, and 17 bases lay between the germline ends. CDR3 region: CASRLAESHSPLHF. The sequenced CDR3 bases are TGCGCCAGTCGCCTGGCGGAGTCACATTCACCC.

Concerning this clone itself: The read comes to an end 3 residues before the CDR3 does, leaving the germline J gene to fill in the end. V gene TRBV7-9 combines with J gene TRBJ1-4; a weak D match, TRBD1 (6 bases). This CDR3 region has 15 residues. CDR1 SEHNR and CDR2 FQNEAQ come from the germline V gene (reference sequence). With 2 bases removed from V and 8 bases from J, the gap between germline ends came to 15 bases. The part of the CDR3 DNA that was read is TGTGCCAGCAGCTTAAATTCAGGGGTTGGGGAAAAA. This encodes CASSLNSGVGEK. The whole CDR3 sequence reads CASSLNSGVGEKLFF.

About this clone: The observed sequence ends 3 residues before the CDR3 terminus, with the missing tail filled in from the germline J gene. This rearrangement joins TRBV18 to TRBJ1-2, with D maybe TRBD1 (5 bases). The germline gives CDR1 KGHSH, CDR2 LQKENI. The CDR3 spans 13 residues. The sequenced part of the CDR3 DNA is TGTGCCAGCTCACCCAAGGACACCTACGAC. Its translation: CASSPKDTYD. The entire CDR3 reads CASSPKDTYDYTF.

In regard to this clone: The read terminates 3 residues ahead of where the CDR3 ends, so the germline J gene completes it. This chain uses TRBV30 with TRBJ1-4; D ambiguous. This CDR3 is 11 amino acids long. Deletions cut 0 bases from V and 8 bases from J, with 4 bases between. Germline loops: CDR1 GTSNPN, CDR2 SVGIG (reference sequence). The CDR3 region is CAWSVQEKLFF. Partial CDR3 DNA: TGTGCCTGGAGTGTCCAAGAAAAA.

In regard to this clone: The CDR3 end falls 3 residues outside the read, so it is completed with the germline J gene. The chain has TRBV18 and TRBJ2-3; D is unresolved. From germline, CDR1 is KGHSH and CDR2 LQKENI. The CDR3 sequence is 13 residues long. CDR3 amino acids: CASSPGIGQPQYF. Incomplete CDR3 DNA: TGTGCCAGCTCACCAGGAATTGGGCAGCCG.

As regards this clone: The CDR3 goes on 3 residues after the read ends, and that part is filled in from the germline J gene. The chain combines TRBV5-1 with TRBJ1-1; D uncertain. Germline V gives CDR1 SGHRS, CDR2 YFSETQ. V was trimmed by 1 base and J by 5 bases, leaving 12 bases between them. There are 14 residues in the CDR3. The sequenced CDR3 bases are TGCGCCAGCAGCTTGACGACGGGGAATACTGAA. As protein: CASSLTTGNTE. The whole CDR3 reads CASSLTTGNTEAFF.

Of note for this clone: The read halts 3 residues ahead of the CDR3 end, with the missing end drawn from the germline J gene. The genes are TRBV7-6 and TRBJ1-1; unclear D gene. The CDR3 runs to 15 residues. The germline CDR1 and CDR2 sequences are SGHVS and FNYEAQ. The CDR3 region is CASSLVTRSYNEAFF. The covered CDR3 bases are TGTGCCAGCAGCCTTGTGACTCGGTCCTACAATGAG.

About this clone itself: The read ends 3 residues shy of where the CDR3 ends; the end is completed using the germline J gene. The V gene is TRBV20-1, the J gene TRBJ2-7; TRBD2 matches 10 bases. The CDR3 loop spans 13 amino acids. Germline V lookup: CDR1 DFQATT, CDR2 SNEGSKA (reference sequence). J gave up 0 bases and V 5 bases, and 1 base lay outside the gene matches. The CDR3 bases that were read are TGCAGTGCTCGACTAGCGGGCTCCTACGAG. This sequence encodes CSARLAGSYE. The complete CDR3 protein is CSARLAGSYEQYF.

About this clone itself: The CDR3 end falls 3 residues outside the read, so it is completed with the germline J gene. The chain uses TRBV12-3 or TRBV12-4 and TRBJ2-1; 10 positions match TRBD2. J was trimmed by 7 bases and V by 5 bases; bases with no gene match: 11. The CDR3 is 16 residues long. The CDR3 sequence is CASSTPASGSLNEQFF. The covered CDR3 bases are TGTGCCAGCAGTACCCCGGCTAGCGGGAGTTTAAATGAG.

Details on this clone: The read comes to an end 3 residues before the CDR3 does, leaving the germline J gene to fill in the end. This chain links TRBV29-1 with TRBJ2-3, with TRBD1 identical over 7 bases. The trim removed 6 bases at V and 4 bases at J, leaving 4 bases unmatched. Germline V gives CDR1 SQVTM, CDR2 ANQGSEA. The CDR3 has 12 amino acids. The CDR3 bases that were read are TGCAGCGTCGACAGGGTGGCAGATACG. Protein product: CSVDRVADT. The entire CDR3 is CSVDRVADTQYF.

To note about this clone: Read coverage stops 3 residues before the CDR3 terminus; the germline J gene supplies the remainder. V usage is TRBV19 and J usage is TRBJ1-5; possible D gene TRBD1, 5 bases. The V end lost 5 bases, the J end lost 6 bases, and 17 bases lay between the germline ends. The germline CDR1 and CDR2 sequences are LNHDA and SQIVND (reference sequence). This CDR3 is built from 15 residues. CDR3 sequence: CASSPGLGSSQPQHF. CDR3 DNA, as far as it was read: TGTGCCAGTAGTCCGGGACTGGGTAGTAGTCAGCCC. Full variable domain (outside the CDR3, taken from reference TRBV19 and TRBJ1-5): DGGITQSPKYLFRKEGQNVTLSCEQNLNHDAMYWYRQDPGQGLRLIYYSQIVNDFQKGDIAEGYSVSREKKESFPLTVTSAQKNPTAFYLCASSPGLGSSQPQHFGDGTRLSIL.

Regarding this clone: The read halts 3 residues ahead of the CDR3 end, with the missing end drawn from the germline J gene. The chain is built from TRBV19 and TRBJ2-7, with D possibly being TRBD1 (6 bases). The CDR3 is 14 residues long. CDR1 is LNHDA and CDR2 is SQIVND in the germline V gene (reference sequence). The germline V and J ends were trimmed by 9 bases and 0 bases, with 15 bases remaining between them. The CDR3 is CASTPGGSSYEQYF. The covered CDR3 bases are TGTGCCAGCACGCCTGGGGGCAGCTCCTACGAG. The full variable domain, completed using reference TRBV19 and TRBJ2-7, is DGGITQSPKYLFRKEGQNVTLSCEQNLNHDAMYWYRQDPGQGLRLIYYSQIVNDFQKGDIAEGYSVSREKKESFPLTVTSAQKNPTAFYLCASTPGGSSYEQYFGPGTRLTVT.

In regard to this clone: The read halts 3 residues ahead of the CDR3 end, with the missing end drawn from the germline J gene. The chain is built from TRBV7-9 and TRBJ1-1; a weak D match, TRBD1 (5 bases). The germline V gene has CDR1 SEHNR and CDR2 FQNEAQ (reference sequence). The CDR3 sequence is 12 residues long. CDR3 DNA (partial): TGTGCCAGCTCGCGGGGGGGGGAGACA. Protein: CASSRGGET. The CDR3 reads in full as CASSRGGETAFF.

Turning to this clone: Read data end 3 residues before the CDR3 end; the end is taken from the germline J gene. This chain joins TRBV30 and TRBJ1-3; D is undetermined. The germline V gene encodes CDR1 GTSNPN and CDR2 SVGIG (reference sequence). This CDR3 has 14 residues. Trimming shortened V by 5 bases and J by 2 bases, and 13 bases separated the two germline ends. CDR3 sequence: CAWFQRQTGNTIYF. CDR3 DNA (partial): TGTGCCTGGTTCCAAAGGCAAACTGGAAACACC.